The source of this T cell receptor (beta chain) is a study of T-cell memory formation after mild COVID-19. In the study overall: Largely donor-specific TCR clusters were found.

The study's findings and limits: The authors did not confirm SARS-CoV-2 specificity of second-wave clones peaking day 37. Memory from before infection featured some responding clones, which suggests cross-reactive memory joined.

The CDR3 covers 15 residues. The V end lost 2 bases, the J end lost 0 bases, and 9 bases lay between the germline ends. The germline V gene encodes CDR1 SGHTA and CDR2 FQGNSA. Concerning this clonotype: Its antigen is as yet unknown.

The 5'RACE method, run with constant-segment primers, produced TCR alpha and TCR beta cDNA libraries (carrying sample barcodes and UMIs). TCRdb processed the 5' RACE reads anew with MiXCR; each CDR3 protein has one entry. The repertoire holds roughly 250,000 distinct CDR3 sequences, about 16% seen once, with around 3.8% in the top ten. The chain recombines TRBV7-2 with TRBJ2-3; D unclear. Sequencing was done on a sample of PBMCs or a T cell subset sorted from them (not recorded which). This TCR derives from a man aged 18 to 35 who had mild COVID-19 (a few samples of this study predate the infection). Cell type and time point are not known. The CDR3 loop is CASSLNWLSTDTQYF. The DNA of the CDR3 is TGTGCCAGCAGCTTAAACTGGCTTAGCACAGATACGCAGTATTTT.